This TCR beta chain was identified during a study of blood T cell repertoires in COVID-19. Overall study context: The study drew acute and convalescent COVID-19 samples from the United States, Italy and Spain. Sample material is recorded as cDNA or gDNA derived from T cells, B-cell-depleted T cells, or PBMCs.

In the authors' workflow: For nucleated cells, counts were estimated from reference gene primer amplification. The assay was immunoSEQ multiplex PCR, and TCRdb's table has in-frame clones only and misses some. For V, J and clone size, that table is used; D and trimming come from the DNA. The table includes roughly 200,000 clones, 88% detected once. CDR3 length: 16 amino acids. The germline CDR1 and CDR2 sequences are SGHAT and FQDESV (reference sequence). J lost 1 base, V lost 5 bases, and 9 bases had no gene match. The V and J genes are TRBV11-1 and TRBJ2-5; 8 nucleotides align to TRBD2. Material: peripheral blood. The sequence derives from a man aged 18 to 29 with active or convalescent COVID-19. The CDR3 DNA reads as TGTGCCAGCAGCCGTCGGGGGGGGCTTTCCCAAGAGACCCAGTACTTC. It encodes CASSRRGGLSQETQYF.